This entry features one T cell receptor (beta chain) sequence. The antigen it binds to is not known. No base quality values were provided; no much bigger clone lies one nucleotide off. The record originates from a study of blood T cell repertoires in COVID-19 (dated by TCRdb to 2019 to 2021). Broadly, across the study: Samples covering the acute and convalescent phases of COVID-19 were provided by collaborators in the United States, Italy and Spain. The prospective study material was composed of cDNA or gDNA derived from T cells, B-cell-depleted T cells, or PBMCs. The dataset comprised deeply sampled blood TCRbeta repertoires from subjects exposed to, actively infected with, or recovered from COVID-19. The repertoires were released in a freely available public database meant as a resource for research on the immune response to SARS-CoV-2. Samples were obtained from the ongoing ImmuneRACE study (first 160 participants) and from over 1,000 subjects provided by 6 global collaborators. Sample metadata almost always included a de-identified subject ID, COVID-19 status, age in years and sex. Where available, HLA class I and class II types were obtained from metadata supplied by the sample provider rather than from assay-based typing. The investigation overall reported the following: How much clinical and demographic metadata was included differed by source and by participant, and the metadata was provided uncurated.

TCRbeta CDR3 regions were amplified from genomic DNA by means of the immunoSEQ Assay, a bias-controlled multiplex PCR. In the authors' own workflow: The number of nucleated cells in each sample was estimated from the amplification of reference gene primers within the assay. Sequence reads were collapsed and filtered to measure the absolute abundance of every unique TCRbeta CDR3 rearrangement. For each sample, productive Simpson clonality was calculated as the square root of Simpson's diversity index over productive rearrangements. Imported from immuneACCESS, the table was reduced by TCRdb to in-frame sequences with V and J called. These copies leave out some clones; in studies compared against another copy, an unresolved V gene accounts for under half, and the cause of the remainder is not known. That table is the source of V, J and clone size, and D and trimming were worked out from the DNA. This sample holds around 220,000 clones; 90% were observed only once. The top ten clonotypes cover around 16% of the sample.

The CDR3 covers 16 residues, taking in both the cysteine and the phenylalanine. The only DNA kept is the CDR3, 48 bases in frame from the first base. Per the germline V gene, SGDLS is the CDR1 and YYNGEE is the CDR2. The V end loses 3 bases and the J end loses 1 base, and a stretch of 15 bases separates them. Enrolling through a virtual design, the prospective study's participants ranged in age from roughly 18 to 100 years and lived across roughly 24 United States geographic areas. In the prospective study, participants were assigned to cohorts based on the clinical history participants reported in a screening survey and a study questionnaire. Exposed participants had been in contact, within 2 weeks of entering the study, with a person who had a PCR-confirmed or clinician-diagnosed case of COVID-19. In the prospective study, mobile phlebotomists collected whole blood, serum and a nasopharyngeal or oropharyngeal swab from each participant. Prospective study participants could optionally give additional blood draws and questionnaires over a roughly 2-month period. Before DNA extraction, blood samples from the prospective study were shipped at room temperature or frozen.

This sequence originates from a man younger than 45 who had been exposed to COVID-19. The chain was built from TRBV9 and TRBJ2-3; TRBD1 could be the D gene, as 6 bases match. Material for sequencing was PBMCs or T cells enriched from blood (not recorded which). The DNA sequence reads TGTGCCAGCAGCGAGGGGGTCTTAGGGGGCACAGATACGCAGTATTTT. Its protein reads: CASSEGVLGGTDTQYF.